Shown below are 3 T cell receptor beta chains from a single sample sequenced in a study of T cell repertoires in cytomegalovirus infection. TCRdb reprocessed the reads via MiXCR and lists one record per CDR3 protein. The sample records approximately 250,000 distinct CDR3 sequences, around 6.2% being singletons. Sequenced: PBMCs. Receptors were obtained from a human donor in good health (CMV status not recorded). Some clones in this sample may be carry-over from other donors' samples.

This clonotype was recorded a few times. The V call is TRBV20-1, the J call TRBJ1-2, with D possibly being TRBD1 (5 bases). V was cut by 4 bases and J by 8 bases, with 11 bases left in between. Germline CDR1 is DFQATT and CDR2 is SNEGSKA (reference sequence). The CDR3 totals 11 residues. The CDR3 here is CSATGSGGYTF. The CDR3 bases are TGCAGTGCTACAGGGAGTGGCGGCTACACCTTC.

This clonotype came up many times. The chain carries TRBV6-2 or TRBV6-3 and TRBJ2-1; TRBD2 aligns across 13 bases. The V segment lost 6 bases and the J segment 8 bases; nucleotides outside the gene matches: 7. Per the germline V gene, CDR1 is MNHEY and CDR2 is SVGEGT. The CDR3 loop spans 15 amino acids. The CDR3 DNA is TGTGCCAGCAGCATACGGACTAGCGGGGGTCATGAGCAGTTCTTC. This encodes CASSIRTSGGHEQFF.

This clonotype was detected many times. CDR3 DNA sequence: TGCGCCAGCAGCCACCGGGACAGAGACGTAAAACTGTTTTTT. It specifies CASSHRDRDVKLFF. V usage is TRBV4-1 and J usage is TRBJ1-4; the match to TRBD1 covers 7 bases. J gave up 10 bases and V 3 bases, and 8 bases lay outside the gene matches. Germline V gene lookup returns CDR1 MGHRA and CDR2 YSYEKL. The CDR3 loop spans 14 amino acids.